This TCR beta chain derives from a study of shared clonotypes between healthy human individuals. It was CD45RO-negative cells, positively selected for CCR7, that made up naive CD8 cells, with terminally differentiated effector memory CD45RA+ cells excluded. V lost 3 bases to trimming and J lost 0 bases, with 8 bases between them. The germline CDR1 and CDR2 sequences are SNHLY and FYNNEI. This CDR3 is built from 14 residues. Produced via immunoSEQ multiplex PCR; TCRdb's table is partial and in-frame only. The table lists about 2 million clones, about 95% of them singletons. The gene calls are TRBV2 and TRBJ1-1; no reliable D call. Specimen: naive CD8+ T cells sorted from blood. The source is a young man in good health. The CDR3 loop reads CASSDQRMNTEAFF. The CDR3 coding sequence is TGTGCCAGCAGTGACCAGAGGATGAACACTGAAGCTTTCTTT.